This T cell receptor beta chain is drawn from a study of blood T cells in healthy people across ages. Study-wide results and limits: Long-lived donors exceeded aged donors in naive CD4+ cells and diversity. With age, beta diversity per million T cells declined roughly linearly, significantly by about 40.

This CDR3 spans 14 amino acids. The V end lost 4 bases, the J end lost 5 bases, and 9 bases lay between the germline ends. Germline loops: CDR1 LGHDT, CDR2 YNNKEL (reference sequence). This clonotype occurred many times. The antigen is unknown. Through a sample-barcoded 5' primer and a J-beta primer mix, a second PCR was run for roughly 6 to 12 cycles. Each CDR3 protein gets one entry after TCRdb re-called the 5' RACE reads with MiXCR. The repertoire holds around 870,000 distinct CDR3 sequences, with more than 25% as singletons. Material: blood. The receptor was derived from a woman of 80 years or more in good health. The V and J genes are TRBV3-1 and TRBJ2-6; no definite D call. The CDR3: CASSLGSWANVLTF. As DNA, the CDR3 is TGTGCCAGCAGCCTTGGATCTTGGGCCAACGTCCTGACTTTC.